The clone carrying this TCR beta chain came up a few times. CDR1 and CDR2 (germline): KGHSY, FQNENV. The CDR3 is made up of 11 amino acids. V was cut by 4 bases and J by 9 bases, with 7 bases left in between. Donors each provided around 9 milliliters of peripheral blood. The source of the sample is a study of blood T cells in healthy people across ages. Primed by a sample-barcoded 5' primer and a J-beta primer mix, a second PCR proceeded for roughly 7 to 11 cycles. TCRdb fed the 5' RACE reads into MiXCR, producing one record per CDR3 protein. This sample carries about 730,000 distinct CDR3 sequences, around 40% of them seen once, and the ten largest clones take 20% to 25%.

The rearrangement joins TRBV16 to TRBJ2-1; D ambiguous. The sequencing input was blood. The sequence came from a woman aged 60-70 years in good health. The CDR3 DNA reads TGTGCCAGCAGCCGGGTGGGTGAGCAGTTCTTC. It yields the protein CASSRVGEQFF.